The subject of this entry is one T cell receptor (beta chain). Its antigen is still unknown. The CDR3 contains 14 residues. The V end lost 1 base, the J end lost 5 bases, and 12 bases lay between the germline ends. Germline values: CDR1 SGHDT, CDR2 YYEEEE. The data belong to a study of CD8+ T cells in alopecia areata. Across the study: Dosing with tofacitinib proceeded for 6 to 18 months, followed by 6 months off drug.

Described treatment: oral pan-JAK inhibitor, 5-10 mg twice daily. Study-wide results and limits: Tofacitinib produced a significant decrease in scalp clonality and in expanded CD8+ clones among the top 100. Association of baseline CD8+ expansion with response is uncertain owing to one nonresponder.

Extraction and reverse transcription of RNA yielded cDNA as the sequencing template. Here immunoSEQ multiplex PCR was the method, and the copy in TCRdb shows in-frame clones only, minus some. The repertoire holds around 210,000 clones, with about three fifths as singletons. The sequence was obtained from a human donor with alopecia areata. The rearrangement joins TRBV5-6 to TRBJ1-1; the D is unclear. The specimen was CD4+ T cells sorted from blood, collected at week 4, from a patient treated with tofacitinib. The CDR3 here is CASSLISMVTEAFF. The CDR3, as DNA: TGTGCCAGCAGCTTGATCTCCATGGTAACTGAAGCTTTCTTT.